The source of this T cell receptor beta chain is a study of patients and donors after allogeneic stem cell transplantation. A single record per CDR3 protein comes from TCRdb applying MiXCR to the RT-PCR reads. The sample records hundreds of thousands of distinct CDR3 sequences, 15% to 20% being singletons. Trimming removed 5 bases from V and 5 bases from J; junction bases left unmatched: 7. This CDR3 is built from 14 residues. The germline CDR1 and CDR2 sequences are MDHEN and SYDVKM. V usage is TRBV28 and J usage is TRBJ2-7, with 9 bases that match TRBD1. The sample was blood, either unsorted or a sorted T cell fraction (not recorded which). This TCR came from a human donor who was either an allogeneic HSCT recipient or a stem cell or donor lymphocyte infusion donor (not recorded which). It is not recorded whose cells these are; they may come from a transplant donor. The CDR3, as DNA: TGTGCCAGCAGTGAGGGACAGGGCACCCACGAGCAGTACTTC. Encoded protein: CASSEGQGTHEQYF. The full variable domain, rest sourced from reference TRBV28 and TRBJ2-7, is DVKVTQSSRYLVKRTGEKVFLECVQDMDHENMFWYRQDPGLGLRLIYFSYDVKMKEKGDIPEGYSVSREKKERFSLILESASTNQTSMYLCASSEGQGTHEQYFGPGTRLTVT.